The 12 T cell receptor beta chains reported below all come from one sample, sequenced in a study of cytomegalovirus exposure and HLA in healthy donors. The PCR used 60 Vbeta and 13 Jbeta primers. Sequenced by immunoSEQ multiplex PCR; TCRdb stores in-frame clones only, minus some. The table shows about 93,000 clones, with over 75% occurring only once. Sequences were obtained from PBMCs. The source is a boy aged 5-17 years in good health and CMV-seronegative.

The gene calls are TRBV7-2 and TRBJ2-7, with a possible D match to TRBD1 (6 bases). The CDR3 loop spans 14 amino acids. V lost 8 bases and J 3 bases, leaving 17 bases between the germline ends. Germline CDR1 reads SGHTA; CDR2 reads FQGNSA. CDR3 region: CASSRSRGVYEQYF. The CDR3 bases are TGTGCCAGCTCCCGAAGCAGGGGAGTCTACGAGCAGTACTTC.

A single count supports this clone. The chain employs TRBV2 and TRBJ1-1, with no clear D. V gave up 7 bases and J gave up 1 base, with 13 bases separating them. Looked up from germline, CDR1 is SNHLY and CDR2 is FYNNEI. This CDR3 region has 14 residues. The CDR3 protein is CASIMRIENTEAFF. The DNA of the CDR3 is TGTGCCAGCATTATGCGGATTGAGAACACTGAAGCTTTCTTT.

The CDR3 sequence is CASSQVYRAHEQFF. CDR3 sequence (DNA): TGTGCCAGCAGCCAAGTTTACAGGGCCCATGAGCAGTTCTTC. The V gene is TRBV14, the J gene TRBJ2-1, with D perhaps TRBD1 (6 bases). The CDR3 runs to 14 residues. Germline V lookup: CDR1 SGHDN, CDR2 FVKESK. V was trimmed by 1 base and J by 8 bases, leaving 12 bases between them.

The CDR3 DNA reads TGTGCCTGGAGTGAATCTCTTGAGCAGTTCTTC. Encoded protein: CAWSESLEQFF. The rearrangement joins TRBV30 to TRBJ2-1; D is unresolved. Germline CDR1 reads GTSNPN; CDR2 reads SVGIG (reference sequence). Trimming shortened V by 1 base and J by 9 bases, and 7 bases separated the two germline ends. This CDR3 contains 11 residues.

The CDR3 DNA follows: TGTGCCAGCAGTTACCGGGACAGGGGGTCCGAAGCTTTCTTT. Translated, it gives CASSYRDRGSEAFF. The J gene is TRBJ1-1, the V gene TRBV6-5; 11 bases are shared with TRBD1. Germline CDR1 and CDR2: MNHEY and SVGAGI. V dropped 2 bases and J dropped 8; count of bases not matched to a gene: 4. The CDR3 spans 14 residues.

The V gene is TRBV6-1, the J gene TRBJ2-7, with unresolved D. The germline V gene encodes CDR1 MNHNS and CDR2 SASEGT. The CDR3 runs to 11 residues. V was clipped by 2 bases and J by 4 bases, with 3 bases between them. CDR3 residues: CASSERYEQYF. For the CDR3, the DNA is TGTGCCAGCAGTGAACGTTACGAGCAGTACTTC.

The rearrangement links TRBV9 to TRBJ2-5; D is possibly TRBD2 (5 bases). Germline-derived CDR1 and CDR2 are SGDLS and YYNGEE. This CDR3 comprises 15 residues. The V end was cut by 0 bases, the J end by 5 bases, with 14 bases between. This CDR3 is CASSVEGEGWETQYF. Written as DNA, the CDR3 is TGTGCCAGCAGCGTAGAAGGAGAGGGTTGGGAGACCCAGTACTTC.

This chain joins TRBV5-4 and TRBJ1-2, with unresolved D. This CDR3 is built from 12 residues. Trimming took off 2 bases at V and 8 bases at J, with 10 bases between the two ends. Germline assignment: CDR1 SGHNT and CDR2 YYREEE (reference sequence). The CDR3 is CASSFGVDGYTF. The DNA of the CDR3 is TGTGCCAGCAGCTTCGGGGTAGACGGCTACACCTTC.

The chain links TRBV2 to TRBJ2-5; D perhaps matches TRBD2 (6 bases). The germline V and J ends were trimmed by 8 bases and 7 bases, with 17 bases remaining between them. The germline gives CDR1 SNHLY, CDR2 FYNNEI. The length of the CDR3 is 13 residues. Here the CDR3 DNA reads TGTGCCAGCGATAGAAGGCGGGAAGGGACCCAGTACTTC. Its translation is CASDRRREGTQYF.

This clone occurred once. The chain is built from TRBV10-3 and TRBJ2-1, with 7 bases matching TRBD1. The J segment lost 4 bases and the V segment lost 2 bases, leaving 8 bases of the junction unmatched. This CDR3 is 16 amino acids long. CDR1 ENHRY and CDR2 SYGVKD come from the germline V gene. CDR3 sequence: CAISELTGTDYNEQFF. CDR3 in DNA: TGTGCCATCAGTGAGCTGACCGGGACAGATTACAATGAGCAGTTCTTC.

The chain recombines TRBV6-5 with TRBJ1-1, with D tentatively TRBD1 (6 bases). This CDR3 comprises 15 residues. Trimming cost V 2 bases and J 2 bases, with 12 bases left between them. Germline V gene sequence: CDR1 MNHEY, CDR2 SVGAGI. The CDR3 is CASSYEDSYNTEAFF. As DNA, the CDR3 is TGTGCCAGCAGTTACGAGGACAGCTACAACACTGAAGCTTTCTTT.

This clone was observed a single time. The rearrangement uses TRBV5-1 and TRBJ2-7; 7 bases map to TRBD2. V shed 1 base and J 4 bases; nucleotides not matched to a gene: 8. In germline, CDR1 is SGHRS, CDR2 YFSETQ. The CDR3 runs 15 residues. Here the CDR3 reads CASSLLSGVSYEQYF. The CDR3 coding sequence is TGCGCCAGCAGCTTGTTAAGCGGGGTGAGTTACGAGCAGTACTTC.